These 3 T cell receptor beta chains were sequenced from one sample in a study of cytomegalovirus exposure and HLA in healthy donors. It was with 60 Vbeta and 13 Jbeta primers that the PCR ran. Clones were sequenced by immunoSEQ multiplex PCR, and TCRdb holds only the in-frame ones, with some missing. The sample gives some 110,000 clones, roughly 77% of which show up once; about 5% is in the top ten. The specimen sequenced was PBMCs. These receptors were collected from a man aged 45 to 65 in good health and CMV-seropositive.

The V and J genes are TRBV7-9 and TRBJ1-2; TRBD1 agrees at 10 bases. J lost 2 bases, V lost 5 bases, and 2 bases had no gene match. The V gene's germline CDR1 is SEHNR and CDR2 FQNEAQ (reference sequence). The CDR3 spans 14 residues. The CDR3 coding sequence is TGTGCCAGCAGCCCGGGACAGGGGAACTATGGCTACACCTTC. Translating it yields CASSPGQGNYGYTF.

The chain has TRBV19 and TRBJ1-2; the D is unclear. Trimming shortened V by 5 bases and J by 1 base, and 8 bases separated the two germline ends. The CDR3 consists of 13 residues. Germline V gene lookup returns CDR1 LNHDA and CDR2 SQIVND (reference sequence). CDR3 sequence (DNA): TGTGCCAGTAGTGTTACAGATAACTATGGCTACACCTTC. Protein: CASSVTDNYGYTF.

This chain uses TRBV15 with TRBJ1-1; D remains ambiguous. V shed 5 bases and J shed 3 bases, with 10 bases lying between them. Germline CDR1 is LNHNV and CDR2 is YYDKDF (reference sequence). This CDR3 is 13 amino acids long. The CDR3 protein is CATSSSRDTEAFF. For the CDR3, the DNA is TGTGCCACCAGCTCCAGTCGGGACACTGAAGCTTTCTTT. The complete variable domain, with remaining parts taken from reference TRBV15 and TRBJ1-1, reads DAMVIQNPRYQVTQFGKPVTLSCSQTLNHNVMYWYQQKSSQAPKLLFHYYDKDFNNEADTPDNFQSRRPNTSFCFLDIRSPGLGDTAMYLCATSSSRDTEAFFGQGTRLTVV.